The clone carrying this TCR beta chain was seen a single time. Each cDNA got a UMI-containing oligo ligated at its 3' end. An equimolar mix of RC1.1 and RC1.2 primed the beta chain across TRBC1 and TRBC2. TCRdb reprocessed the UMI-ligation and nested PCR reads via MiXCR and lists one record per CDR3 protein. The table lists around 50,000 distinct CDR3 sequences, 11% of them singletons. This specimen comes from a study of quantifying T cell responses using KT2 cells. Study in general: RNA was reverse transcribed with TCR alpha and beta constant-region primers.

The junction had 7 bases not matched to a gene; V was cut back by 6 bases and J by 0 bases. This CDR3 spans 15 amino acids. Germline V gene data show CDR1 as SNHLY and CDR2 as FYNNEI. The sequencing sample was made of PBMCs spiked with cells of the T cell clone KT2. The chain has TRBV2 and TRBJ1-1, with TRBD1 matching 7 bases. This receptor was taken from a human donor. CDR3 bases: TGTGCCAGCAGATATCAGGGGGGCATGAACACTGAAGCTTTCTTT. It codes for CASRYQGGMNTEAFF.